These 7 T cell receptor beta chains came from one sample sequenced in a study of post-analysis software for immune sequencing data. Prepared TCR beta cDNA libraries contained unique molecular identifiers. TCRdb recomputed calls from the PCR reads with MiXCR, one row per CDR3 protein. The sample consists of hundreds of thousands of distinct CDR3 sequences, approximately 59% of them appearing once. Points from the study as a whole: Controls showed lower frequencies than patients for five TRBV segments, and TRBV5-6, TRBV5-1 and TRBV20-1 were among these.

Their specific antigens are unknown. The specimen was blood. The source of these receptors is a girl aged 2 to 10 with multiple sclerosis.

This clonotype came up a few times. The V call is TRBV19, the J call TRBJ1-1; D gene ambiguous. CDR1 and CDR2 (germline): LNHDA, SQIVND (reference sequence). The CDR3 runs 12 residues. Deletions cut 2 bases from V and 2 bases from J, with 3 bases between. The CDR3 loop reads CASSIPNTEAFF. CDR3 coding DNA: TGTGCCAGTAGTATACCAAACACTGAAGCTTTCTTT.

The sample holds one count of this clonotype. The J gene is TRBJ2-1, the V gene TRBV20-1; possibly TRBD2 for D (6 bases). This CDR3 is 14 amino acids long. Per the germline V gene, CDR1 is DFQATT and CDR2 is SNEGSKA (reference sequence). With 1 base removed from V and 0 bases from J, the gap between germline ends came to 7 bases. CDR3 sequence reads: CSARAGVSYNEQFF. The CDR3 DNA follows: TGCAGTGCTAGAGCGGGGGTCTCCTACAATGAGCAGTTCTTC.

This clonotype occurred a few times. The chain recombines TRBV6-5 with TRBJ2-7; TRBD2 is a possible D gene (6 bases). This CDR3 has 14 residues. Germline CDR1 is MNHEY and CDR2 is SVGAGI. The V end lost 6 bases, the J end lost 0 bases, and 12 bases lay between the germline ends. The CDR3 DNA follows: TGTGCCAGCAGAAGCATAGCGGACTCCTACGAGCAGTACTTC. It specifies CASRSIADSYEQYF.

The rearrangement links TRBV7-9 to TRBJ1-1; D uncertain. Germline V CDR1 and CDR2: SEHNR, FQNEAQ (reference sequence). The CDR3 loop spans 12 amino acids. V lost 5 bases to trimming and J lost 10 bases, with 14 bases between them. As DNA, the CDR3 is TGTGCCAGCAGCCCGGCCCCGGGAGGAGCTTTCTTT. The encoded protein is CASSPAPGGAFF.

V and J are TRBV29-1 and TRBJ2-3; D gene ambiguous. In germline, CDR1 is SQVTM, CDR2 ANQGSEA. Trimming left V 4 bases short and J 5 bases short, with 7 bases between. CDR3 length: 11 amino acids. CDR3 region: CSVAPGDTQYF. The DNA of the CDR3 is TGCAGCGTTGCTCCGGGAGATACGCAGTATTTT.

J is TRBJ2-1 and V is TRBV2, with TRBD2 identical over 12 bases. Looked up from germline, CDR1 is SNHLY and CDR2 is FYNNEI. V shed 2 bases, J shed 11 bases, and the junction held 10 bases outside the gene matches. This CDR3 is 16 amino acids long. The CDR3 bases are TGTGCCAGCAGTGAATCGGGGACTAGCGGGCTTGGGAAGCAGTTCTTC. Amino acids: CASSESGTSGLGKQFF.

DNA of the CDR3: TGTGCCAGCAGTGAAGGGACGGTTGGGGAGACCCAGTACTTC. It codes for CASSEGTVGETQYF. J is TRBJ2-5 and V is TRBV6-1; D gene ambiguous. The CDR3 covers 14 residues. The V gene's germline CDR1 is MNHNS and CDR2 SASEGT. The V end lost 1 base, the J end lost 5 bases, and 11 bases lay between the germline ends.